The rows below give T cell receptor beta chains drawn from one sample of a study of blood T cell repertoires in COVID-19. Profiling relied on immunoSEQ multiplex PCR, and the TCRdb table lists in-frame clones only, not all of them. Found here are some 120,000 clones, approximately 82% of them singletons; the top ten hold 7.5%. The sample consisted of peripheral blood. The receptors here all came from a man aged 65 to 79 with active or convalescent COVID-19. Both conserved end residues are part of each CDR3. The D gene is left open where the match is weak. For some rows the clone size is stated as once, few or many, or as a class when expanded; others skip it.

j_call	d_call	v_call	clone_size	cdr3_aa	cdr3_nt
TRBJ1-2	TRBD1	TRBV7-8	few	CASSQLFGQVPYGYTF	TGTGCCAGCAGCCAATTATTTGGACAGGTTCCCTATGGCTACACCTTC
TRBJ2-7	.	TRBV7-2	.	CASSLRAGGSPTYEQYF	TGTGCCAGCAGCTTGAGGGCAGGCGGCTCCCCGACCTACGAGCAGTACTTC
TRBJ2-5	.	TRBV7-2	.	CASSLDRGAETQYF	TGTGCCAGCAGCTTAGATCGGGGAGCAGAGACCCAGTACTTC
TRBJ2-7	.	TRBV19	.	CASSSSYEQYF	TGTGCCAGTAGTTCTAGCTACGAGCAGTACTTC
TRBJ2-3	TRBD1	TRBV20-1	.	CSASPGQGRADTQYF	TGCAGTGCGAGTCCGGGACAGGGGAGGGCAGATACGCAGTATTTT
TRBJ1-1	TRBD1	TRBV5-1	.	CASSSGQAIGTEAFF	TGCGCCAGCAGCTCGGGACAGGCGATCGGCACTGAAGCTTTCTTT
TRBJ2-1	TRBD2	TRBV4-3	once	CASSQVAGNYNEQFF	TGCGCCAGCAGCCAAGTAGCGGGTAATTACAATGAGCAGTTCTTC
TRBJ1-6	.	TRBV30	.	CAWSVAGDNSPLHF	TGTGCCTGGAGTGTAGCCGGGGATAATTCACCCCTCCACTTT
TRBJ2-5	TRBD1	TRBV28	.	CASRTGTEETQYF	TGTGCCAGCAGAACCGGGACAGAAGAGACCCAGTACTTC
TRBJ2-1	.	TRBV5-4	.	CASSPTGFSYNEQFF	TGTGCCAGCAGCCCTACGGGATTCTCCTACAATGAGCAGTTCTTC
TRBJ2-5	TRBD2	TRBV4-3	.	CASSQAWGGKETQYF	TGCGCCAGCAGCCAAGCCTGGGGGGGGAAAGAGACCCAGTACTTC
TRBJ2-5	TRBD1	TRBV28	.	CASSPEDRGQETQYF	TGTGCCAGCAGCCCAGAGGACAGGGGTCAAGAGACCCAGTACTTC
TRBJ1-2	.	TRBV28	many	CASSFMERGGYTF	TGTGCCAGCAGTTTTATGGAACGAGGTGGCTACACCTTC
TRBJ1-1	.	TRBV7-2	many	CASSLLQGPTEAFF	TGTGCCAGCAGCTTATTGCAGGGGCCAACTGAAGCTTTCTTT
TRBJ1-1	.	TRBV27	.	CASSPPTDNTEAFF	TGTGCCAGCAGTCCCCCGACAGATAACACTGAAGCTTTCTTT
TRBJ1-5	.	TRBV2	.	CASSEGLTGQPQHF	TGTGCCAGCAGTGAAGGGTTGACTGGACAGCCCCAGCATTTT